These 16 T cell receptor beta chains were all obtained from the same sample, sequenced in a study of early T cells in non-severe SARS-CoV-2 infection. TCRdb fed the 5' RACE reads into MiXCR, producing one record per CDR3 protein. This table holds 65,000 to 95,000 distinct CDR3 sequences, 15% to 20% found once. Sequencing was done on a sample of whole blood. The receptors originated from an adult who was a healthcare worker with PCR-confirmed SARS-CoV-2 infection or an uninfected control (not recorded which).

This chain connects TRBV27 to TRBJ1-6; 11 positions match TRBD1. The CDR3 extends over 15 amino acids. J gave up 9 bases and V 7 bases, and 8 bases lay outside the gene matches. Germline V lookup: CDR1 MNHEY, CDR2 SMNVEV (reference sequence). In DNA, the CDR3 is TGTGCCAGCACTCAAGGACAGGGGGCCAGTTCACCCCTCCACTTT. The encoded protein is CASTQGQGASSPLHF.

This clonotype was seen once. The chain links TRBV7-8 to TRBJ2-7; no definite D call. The CDR3 covers 15 residues. CDR1 is SGHVS, CDR2 FQNEAQ, per germline. Trimming removed 3 bases from V and 5 bases from J, with 17 bases in between. CDR3 sequence: CASSFPAPAPNEQYF. CDR3 nucleotide sequence: TGTGCCAGCAGCTTCCCGGCCCCCGCACCAAACGAGCAGTACTTC. Full variable domain (rest looked up from reference TRBV7-8 and TRBJ2-7): GAGVSQSPRYKVAKRGQDVALRCDPISGHVSLFWYQQALGQGPEFLTYFQNEAQLDKSGLPSDRFFAERPEGSVSTLKIQRTQQEDSAVYLCASSFPAPAPNEQYFGPGTRLTVT.

This sequence joins TRBV5-1 and TRBJ1-1; 8 bases are a match to TRBD1. Germline V gene sequence: CDR1 SGHRS, CDR2 YFSETQ. The CDR3 covers 13 residues. Losses at the gene ends were 7 bases for V and 1 base for J; bases not matched to a gene: 3. The CDR3 loop is CASRDRGNTEAFF. In nucleotides, the CDR3 is TGCGCCAGCCGTGACAGGGGGAACACTGAAGCTTTCTTT.

Only a few counts were recorded for this clonotype. The chain joins TRBV10-3 to TRBJ1-1; D unresolved. CDR3 length: 15 residues. CDR1 is ENHRY and CDR2 is SYGVKD in the germline V gene. V lost 0 bases and J 6 bases, leaving 14 bases between the germline ends. The CDR3 sequence is CAISESGLGIAEAFF. Here the CDR3 DNA reads TGTGCCATCAGTGAGTCTGGATTAGGGATCGCTGAAGCTTTCTTT.

This clonotype was seen repeatedly, ten times or more. The gene calls are TRBV6-1 and TRBJ2-7, with D perhaps being TRBD1 or TRBD2 (6 bases each). In germline, CDR1 is MNHNS, CDR2 SASEGT. Trimming took 8 bases from V and 2 from J, leaving 16 bases between them. The CDR3 totals 14 residues. CDR3 loop: CASSGGRRAYEQYF. The CDR3, as DNA: TGTGCCAGCTCCGGGGGCAGGCGGGCCTACGAGCAGTACTTC.

Only a few counts were recorded for this clonotype. This rearrangement joins TRBV2 to TRBJ1-2; unclear D gene. Germline V CDR1 and CDR2: SNHLY, FYNNEI. V dropped 9 bases and J dropped 4 bases, with 15 bases sitting between them. The CDR3 contains 13 residues. The CDR3 DNA follows: TGTGCCAGGGAGGGAGGGCAGATCTATGGCTACACCTTC. Its protein product is CAREGGQIYGYTF.

This clonotype was detected many times. J is TRBJ2-1 and V is TRBV28; 7 nucleotides match TRBD2. CDR1 is MDHEN and CDR2 is SYDVKM in the germline V gene. The CDR3 runs 16 residues. The junction had 10 bases not matched to a gene; V was cut back by 8 bases and J by 0 bases. CDR3 loop: CASLNGGKSSYNEQFF. The CDR3 region has the DNA TGTGCCAGCCTGAACGGGGGGAAGAGCTCCTACAATGAGCAGTTCTTC.

This clonotype was counted between two and nine times. The chain recombines TRBV20-1 with TRBJ2-5, with D possibly TRBD2 on 6 matching bases. Germline CDR1 and CDR2: DFQATT and SNEGSKA (reference sequence). V lost 7 bases, J lost 4 bases, and 16 bases lay in between. The CDR3 is 13 residues long. The CDR3: CSVEEEGTETQYF. The CDR3 bases are TGCAGTGTCGAAGAGGAGGGCACAGAGACCCAGTACTTC.

The chain couples TRBV5-1 to TRBJ1-5; D might be TRBD1 (6 bases). This CDR3 comprises 15 residues. The germline gives CDR1 SGHRS, CDR2 YFSETQ. The V end was cut by 4 bases, the J end by 4 bases, with 15 bases between. This CDR3 reads CASSPGTIGNQPQHF. CDR3 DNA: TGCGCCAGCAGCCCCGGGACAATTGGGAATCAGCCCCAGCATTTT.

The chain joins TRBV11-3 to TRBJ2-1, with a possible D match to TRBD2 (6 bases). The germline V gene encodes CDR1 SGHNT and CDR2 YENEEA. V lost 1 base and J lost 1, with 17 bases in between. The CDR3 has 18 residues. CDR3 bases: TGTGCCAGCAGCTTAGGCGCGGGGCGGCCCGAATCCTACAATGAGCAGTTCTTC. It translates to CASSLGAGRPESYNEQFF.

This sequence joins TRBV29-1 and TRBJ2-5; 10 nucleotides line up with TRBD1. Germline CDR1 and CDR2: SQVTM and ANQGSEA. The trim removed 6 bases at V and 5 bases at J, leaving 6 bases unmatched. CDR3 length equals 13 residues. In DNA, the CDR3 is TGCAGCGTGTCCGGGACAGGGGAGGAGACCCAGTACTTC. Residues: CSVSGTGEETQYF.

The gene calls are TRBV5-1 and TRBJ1-1; no firm D call. The germline gives CDR1 SGHRS, CDR2 YFSETQ. V lost 4 bases and J 0 bases, leaving 10 bases between the germline ends. The CDR3 contains 14 residues. CDR3 in DNA: TGCGCCAGCAGCCAAGCCGGGGTGAACACTGAAGCTTTCTTT. This encodes CASSQAGVNTEAFF. Combining the CDR3 with reference TRBV5-1 and TRBJ1-1 gives the whole variable domain KAGVTQTPRYLIKTRGQQVTLSCSPISGHRSVSWYQQTPGQGLQFLFEYFSETQRNKGNFPGRFSGRQFSNSRSEMNVSTLELGDSALYLCASSQAGVNTEAFFGQGTRLTVV.

In its sample, this clonotype was seen a few times. The DNA for the CDR3 is TGCAGTGCTCCTGGACAGGGGGGAAGGGGCAATCAGCCCCAGCATTTT. Encoded protein: CSAPGQGGRGNQPQHF. The chain uses TRBV20-1 and TRBJ1-5; the match to TRBD1 covers 10 bases. CDR1 DFQATT and CDR2 SNEGSKA come from the germline V gene (reference sequence). V lost 5 bases and J lost 2; bases outside the gene matches: 9. There are 16 residues in the CDR3.

The chain recombines TRBV5-4 with TRBJ1-3, with 8 positions matching TRBD1. This CDR3 is 17 amino acids long. Germline V lookup: CDR1 SGHNT, CDR2 YYREEE (reference sequence). Losses at the gene ends were 6 bases for V and 0 bases for J; bases not matched to a gene: 11. The CDR3 DNA reads TGTGCCAGCAACGACAGGGGCCCATCATCCTCTGGAAACACCATATATTTT. This translates into CASNDRGPSSSGNTIYF.

The table lists this clonotype with many counts. The V call is TRBV28, the J call TRBJ1-1; D may be TRBD1 (5 bases). Trimming took 0 bases from V and 2 from J, leaving 13 bases between them. CDR1 and CDR2 from the germline V gene are MDHEN and SYDVKM. This CDR3 is built from 16 residues. CDR3 coding DNA: TGTGCCAGCAGTTTATGGGCCGTGGGGGGAAACACTGAAGCTTTCTTT. This sequence encodes CASSLWAVGGNTEAFF.

This rearrangement joins TRBV11-1 to TRBJ2-1; no clear D gene. V lost 8 bases, J lost 4 bases, and 9 bases lay in between. CDR1 is SGHAT, CDR2 FQDESV, per germline (reference sequence). The CDR3 runs to 12 residues. The CDR3 loop is CASAMTYNEQFF. CDR3 bases: TGTGCCAGCGCGATGACTTACAATGAGCAGTTCTTC.